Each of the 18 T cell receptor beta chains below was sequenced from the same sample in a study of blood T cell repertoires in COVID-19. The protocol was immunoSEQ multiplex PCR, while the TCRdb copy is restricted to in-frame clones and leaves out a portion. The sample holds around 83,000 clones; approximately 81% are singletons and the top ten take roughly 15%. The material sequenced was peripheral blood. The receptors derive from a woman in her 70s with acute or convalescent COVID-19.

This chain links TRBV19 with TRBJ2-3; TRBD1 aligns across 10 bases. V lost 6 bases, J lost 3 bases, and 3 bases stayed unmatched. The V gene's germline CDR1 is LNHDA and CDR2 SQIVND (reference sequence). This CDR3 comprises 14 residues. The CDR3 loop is CASRDRGVTDTQYF. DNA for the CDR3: TGTGCCAGTAGGGACAGGGGGGTTACAGATACGCAGTATTTT.

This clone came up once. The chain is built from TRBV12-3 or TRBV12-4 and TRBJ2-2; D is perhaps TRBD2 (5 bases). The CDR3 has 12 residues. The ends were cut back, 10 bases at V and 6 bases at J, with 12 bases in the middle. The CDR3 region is CATTPGAGELFF. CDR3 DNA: TGTGCCACCACCCCCGGGGCCGGGGAGCTGTTTTTT.

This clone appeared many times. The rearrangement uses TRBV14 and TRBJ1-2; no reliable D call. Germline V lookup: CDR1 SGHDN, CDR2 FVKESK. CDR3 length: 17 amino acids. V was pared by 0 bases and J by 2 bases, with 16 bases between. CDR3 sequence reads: CASSQEPGERFNYGYTF. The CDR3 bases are TGTGCCAGCAGCCAAGAGCCCGGGGAACGCTTCAACTATGGCTACACCTTC.

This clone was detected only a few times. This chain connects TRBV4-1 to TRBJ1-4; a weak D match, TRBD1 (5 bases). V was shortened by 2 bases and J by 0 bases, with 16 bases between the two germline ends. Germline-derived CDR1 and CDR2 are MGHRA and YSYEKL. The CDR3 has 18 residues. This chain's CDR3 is CASSQSGQPKATNEKLFF. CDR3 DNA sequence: TGCGCCAGCAGCCAATCAGGGCAGCCAAAAGCAACTAATGAAAAACTGTTTTTT.

The DNA for the CDR3 is TGCGCCAGCGCGTCCCAAGTCACAGGGAGACTGAACAATGAGCAGTTCTTC. Translating it yields CASASQVTGRLNNEQFF. The chain has TRBV5-1 and TRBJ2-1, with a possible D match to TRBD1 (6 bases). The V end was cut by 7 bases, the J end by 5 bases, with 25 bases between. This CDR3 comprises 17 residues. In germline, CDR1 is SGHRS, CDR2 YFSETQ.

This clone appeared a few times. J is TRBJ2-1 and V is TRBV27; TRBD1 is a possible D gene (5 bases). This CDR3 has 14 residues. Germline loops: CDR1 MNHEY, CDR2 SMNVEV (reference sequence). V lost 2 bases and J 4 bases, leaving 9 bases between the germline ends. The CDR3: CASSLGRVYNEQFF. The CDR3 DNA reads TGTGCCAGCAGTTTAGGCAGGGTATACAATGAGCAGTTCTTC.

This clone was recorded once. CDR3 region: CASSQRTADNEQFF. The DNA for the CDR3 is TGTGCCAGCAGTCAGAGGACAGCCGACAATGAGCAGTTCTTC. The V and J genes are TRBV6-5 and TRBJ2-1; possibly TRBD1 for D (6 bases). With 5 bases removed from V and 5 bases from J, the gap between germline ends came to 13 bases. Germline-derived CDR1 and CDR2 are MNHEY and SVGAGI. The length of the CDR3 is 14 residues.

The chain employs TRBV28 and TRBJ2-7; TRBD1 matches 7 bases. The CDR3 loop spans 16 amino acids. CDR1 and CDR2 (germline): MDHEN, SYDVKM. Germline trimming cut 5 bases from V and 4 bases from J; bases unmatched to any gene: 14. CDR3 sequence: CASSPRAGTEFYEQYV. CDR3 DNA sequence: TGTGCCAGCAGTCCCCGGGCCGGGACAGAGTTTTACGAGCAGTACGTC.

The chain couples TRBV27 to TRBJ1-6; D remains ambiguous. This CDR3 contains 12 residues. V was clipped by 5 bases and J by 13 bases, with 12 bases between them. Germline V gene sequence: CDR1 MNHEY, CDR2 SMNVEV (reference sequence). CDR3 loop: CASSRTEEPLHF. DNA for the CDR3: TGTGCCAGCAGTCGGACGGAGGAGCCCCTCCACTTT.

CDR3 bases: TGCGCCAGCAGCCTAGCGGGGGGCGCCCCCAATGAGCAGTTCTTC. This translates into CASSLAGGAPNEQFF. This chain joins TRBV5-1 and TRBJ2-1, with 11 bases that match TRBD2. With 4 bases clipped from V and 6 bases from J, the junction kept 6 bases outside the gene matches. The CDR3 covers 15 residues. Looked up from germline, CDR1 is SGHRS and CDR2 is YFSETQ.

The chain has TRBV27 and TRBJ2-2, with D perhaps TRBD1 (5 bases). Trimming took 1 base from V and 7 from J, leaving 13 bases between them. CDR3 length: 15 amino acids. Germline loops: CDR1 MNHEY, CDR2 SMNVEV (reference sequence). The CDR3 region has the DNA TGTGCCAGCAGTTTATATTCTGACAGCCGCGGGGAGCTGTTTTTT. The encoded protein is CASSLYSDSRGELFF.

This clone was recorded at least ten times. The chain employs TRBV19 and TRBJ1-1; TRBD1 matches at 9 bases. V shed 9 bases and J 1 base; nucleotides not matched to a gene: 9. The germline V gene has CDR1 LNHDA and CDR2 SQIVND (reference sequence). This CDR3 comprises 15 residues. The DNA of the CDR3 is TGTGCCAGCAGGGACAGGGAAAGGCGGAACACTGAAGCTTTCTTT. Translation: CASRDRERRNTEAFF.

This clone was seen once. In DNA, the CDR3 is TGTGCCAGCAGCCAAGCGGGCGGGGGCTCCTACAATGAGCAGTTCTTC. Translated: CASSQAGGGSYNEQFF. The chain is built from TRBV3-1 (or the pseudogene TRBV3-2) and TRBJ2-1; 7 bases agree with TRBD2. This CDR3 has 16 amino acids. V shed 1 base, J shed 0 bases, and the junction held 3 bases outside the gene matches. The germline CDR1 and CDR2 sequences are LGHDT and YNNKEL (reference sequence).

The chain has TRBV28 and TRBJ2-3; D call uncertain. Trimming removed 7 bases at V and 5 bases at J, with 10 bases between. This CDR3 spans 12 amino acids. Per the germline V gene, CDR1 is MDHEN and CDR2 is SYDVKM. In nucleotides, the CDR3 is TGTGCCAGCACCCCAGGCAAAGATACGCAGTATTTT. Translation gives CASTPGKDTQYF.

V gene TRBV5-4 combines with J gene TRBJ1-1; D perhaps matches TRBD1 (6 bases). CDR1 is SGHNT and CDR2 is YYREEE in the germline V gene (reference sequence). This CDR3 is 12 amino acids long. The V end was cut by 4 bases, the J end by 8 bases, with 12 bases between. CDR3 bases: TGTGCCAGCAGCCCGGACAGTCTCGAAGCTTTCTTT. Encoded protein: CASSPDSLEAFF.

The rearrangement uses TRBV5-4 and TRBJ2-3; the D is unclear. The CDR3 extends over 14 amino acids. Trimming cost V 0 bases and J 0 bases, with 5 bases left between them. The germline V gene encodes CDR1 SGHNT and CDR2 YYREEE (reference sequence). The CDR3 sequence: CASSLDSSTDTQYF. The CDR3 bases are TGTGCCAGCAGCTTGGACTCAAGCACAGATACGCAGTATTTT.

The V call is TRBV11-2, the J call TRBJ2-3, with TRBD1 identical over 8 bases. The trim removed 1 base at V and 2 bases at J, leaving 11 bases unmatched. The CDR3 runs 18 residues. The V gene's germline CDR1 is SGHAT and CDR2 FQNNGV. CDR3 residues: CASSLGPLDRGVTDTQYF. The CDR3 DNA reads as TGTGCCAGCAGCTTAGGTCCCCTCGACAGGGGCGTCACAGATACGCAGTATTTT.

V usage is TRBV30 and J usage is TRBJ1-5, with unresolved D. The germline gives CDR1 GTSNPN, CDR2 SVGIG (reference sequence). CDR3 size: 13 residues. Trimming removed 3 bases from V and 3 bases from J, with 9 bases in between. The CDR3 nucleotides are TGTGCCTGGAGCTTAGGAGACAATCAGCCCCAGCATTTT. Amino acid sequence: CAWSLGDNQPQHF.